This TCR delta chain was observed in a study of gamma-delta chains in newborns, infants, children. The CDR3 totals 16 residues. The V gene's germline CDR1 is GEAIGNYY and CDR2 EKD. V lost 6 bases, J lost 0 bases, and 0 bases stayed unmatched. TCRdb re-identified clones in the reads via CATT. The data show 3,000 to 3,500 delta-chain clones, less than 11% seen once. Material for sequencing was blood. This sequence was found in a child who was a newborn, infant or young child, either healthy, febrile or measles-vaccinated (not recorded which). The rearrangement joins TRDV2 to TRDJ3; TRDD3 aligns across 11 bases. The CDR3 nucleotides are TGTGCCTGTACTGGGGGATACTCCTGGGACACCCGACAGATGTTTTTC. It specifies CACTGGYSWDTRQMFF.